The source of this T cell receptor (beta chain) is a study of blood T cell repertoires in COVID-19. Study overall: From T cells, B-cell-depleted T cells, or PBMCs came the material, which was cDNA or gDNA.

TCRdb keeps only in-frame clones here, not all; method: immunoSEQ multiplex PCR. Of about 270,000 clones listed, approximately 90% are singletons. The CDR3 has 18 residues. Losses at the gene ends were 3 bases for V and 5 bases for J; bases not matched to a gene: 17. Looked up from germline, CDR1 is GTSNPN and CDR2 is SVGIG (reference sequence). Sequencing input: PBMCs or T cells enriched from blood (not recorded which). The source of this sequence is a woman aged 50 to 65 who had recovered from COVID-19. The chain has TRBV30 and TRBJ2-1; 9 bases align to TRBD2. CDR3 sequence reads: CAWRPRPRLAEYNNEQFF. In DNA form, the CDR3 reads TGTGCCTGGAGGCCCAGACCGAGACTAGCGGAATACAACAATGAGCAGTTCTTC.